A single sample gave rise to the 24 T cell receptor beta chains below, sequenced in a study of T cell responses to AZD1222 COVID-19 vaccine. Using immunoSEQ multiplex PCR, the repertoire was profiled, and TCRdb retains in-frame clones only, with some absent. The table shows about 130,000 clones, with 90% to 95% occurring only once. Here the sequenced sample was peripheral blood, taken on day 0 of AZD1222 vaccination. These receptor sequences come from an adult in good health.

The chain couples TRBV12-5 to TRBJ2-3; the D gene is possibly TRBD1 (6 bases). Germline V gene lookup returns CDR1 LGHNT and CDR2 FRNRAP. The length of the CDR3 is 22 residues. Trimming removed 9 bases at V and 0 bases at J, with 37 bases between. The CDR3 nucleotides are TGTGCTAGCCTTGGTCGAGGCCGCGGACTTTTGGACAGCACACCTAGCACAGATACGCAGTATTTT. Translation gives CASLGRGRGLLDSTPSTDTQYF.

This chain uses TRBV12-3 or TRBV12-4 with TRBJ1-4, with a weak D call TRBD1 (5 bases). V was pared by 6 bases and J by 8 bases, with 13 bases between. The CDR3 is 13 amino acids. CDR3 protein: CASSPGQAEKLFF. Here the CDR3 DNA reads TGTGCCAGCAGCCCTGGACAAGCCGAAAAACTGTTTTTT.

The chain is built from TRBV6-2 or TRBV6-3 and TRBJ1-6; tentative D call: TRBD1 (5 bases). CDR1 MNHEY and CDR2 SVGEGT come from the germline V gene. V was pared by 2 bases and J by 0 bases, with 17 bases between. The CDR3 loop spans 19 amino acids. The CDR3 DNA reads as TGTGCCAGCAGTTACGAGGGGCAGGAGCAACCCTCCTATAATTCACCCCTCCACTTT. This sequence encodes CASSYEGQEQPSYNSPLHF.

Comment on this clone: In the same sample, other DNA sequences code for this CDR3. V gene TRBV6-5 combines with J gene TRBJ1-1; no clear D gene. Per the germline V gene, CDR1 is MNHEY and CDR2 is SVGAGI. CDR3 length: 13 residues. Trimming pared 5 bases from V and 1 base from J, leaving 8 bases between. The CDR3 DNA is TGTGCCAGCAGTCGAACAGAGAACACTGAAGCTTTCTTT. Its protein is CASSRTENTEAFF.

The chain combines TRBV19 with TRBJ1-3; maybe TRBD1 (5 bases). Germline CDR1 and CDR2: LNHDA and SQIVND (reference sequence). Trimming took off 1 base at V and 2 bases at J, with 15 bases between the two ends. This CDR3 spans 17 amino acids. The CDR3 loop is CASSIVAGLTPGNTIYF. CDR3 coding DNA: TGTGCCAGTAGTATAGTAGCAGGGTTGACTCCTGGAAACACCATATATTTT.

The chain joins TRBV18 to TRBJ1-1; a weak D match, TRBD1 (5 bases). The CDR3 loop spans 16 amino acids. Trimming removed 4 bases from V and 0 bases from J, with 15 bases in between. The germline CDR1 and CDR2 sequences are KGHSH and LQKENI. The CDR3 DNA sequence: TGTGCCAGCTCACAGTCACGGGGCGGATTGAACACTGAAGCTTTCTTT. The encoded protein is CASSQSRGGLNTEAFF.

The rearrangement links TRBV5-6 to TRBJ2-2; a weak D match, TRBD1 (5 bases). V lost 2 bases to trimming and J lost 5 bases, with 10 bases between them. There are 14 residues in the CDR3. Germline values: CDR1 SGHDT, CDR2 YYEEEE. The DNA for the CDR3 is TGTGCCAGCAGCTTTCAGGGCCGGACCGGGGAGCTGTTTTTT. Protein product: CASSFQGRTGELFF.

This clone appeared once. V is TRBV6-1 and J is TRBJ2-7, with D possibly being TRBD1 (5 bases). The V and J ends lost 2 bases and 0 bases respectively, with 11 bases between them. The V gene's germline CDR1 is MNHNS and CDR2 SASEGT. This CDR3 spans 15 amino acids. CDR3 region: CASSERQGNSYEQYF. The CDR3 DNA follows: TGTGCCAGCAGTGAAAGGCAGGGAAACTCCTACGAGCAGTACTTC.

The chain combines TRBV10-3 with TRBJ1-1; 7 bases agree with TRBD1. CDR1 and CDR2 from the germline V gene are ENHRY and SYGVKD. The trim removed 7 bases at V and 0 bases at J, leaving 11 bases unmatched. This CDR3 has 16 amino acids. CDR3 residues: CAIKGPGQDLNTEAFF. Written as DNA, the CDR3 is TGTGCCATCAAAGGGCCAGGACAGGATCTGAACACTGAAGCTTTCTTT.

This sequence joins TRBV11-1 and TRBJ1-2; D remains unclear. This CDR3 spans 14 amino acids. The germline V and J ends were trimmed by 1 base and 1 base, with 7 bases remaining between them. Germline values: CDR1 SGHAT, CDR2 FQDESV (reference sequence). The CDR3: CASSLGRSNYGYTF. The CDR3 region has the DNA TGTGCCAGCAGCTTAGGACGCAGTAACTATGGCTACACCTTC.

This clone was seen a handful of times. The chain joins TRBV19 to TRBJ1-1, with 7 bases aligning to TRBD1. The CDR3 has 15 residues. Germline lookup yields CDR1 LNHDA and CDR2 SQIVND (reference sequence). Unmatched junction bases numbered 6, after V lost 4 bases and J lost 1 base. The CDR3 sequence is CASSTFQGGNTEAFF. DNA for the CDR3: TGTGCCAGTAGTACCTTCCAGGGGGGGAACACTGAAGCTTTCTTT.

The gene calls are TRBV12-3 or TRBV12-4 and TRBJ1-2, with D unclear. There are 13 residues in the CDR3. The V and J ends lost 3 bases and 5 bases respectively, with 10 bases between them. Here the CDR3 reads CASSLRVGYGYTF. The CDR3 DNA sequence: TGTGCCAGCAGTTTGAGGGTAGGGTATGGCTACACCTTC.

The chain carries TRBV30 and TRBJ2-2; D unclear. V lost 4 bases to trimming and J lost 6 bases, with 6 bases between them. Germline assignment: CDR1 GTSNPN and CDR2 SVGIG (reference sequence). This CDR3 region has 11 residues. This CDR3 is CAWTEAGELFF. The DNA of the CDR3 is TGTGCCTGGACCGAGGCCGGGGAGCTGTTTTTT.

V gene TRBV28 combines with J gene TRBJ2-3, with D unclear. The CDR3 totals 13 residues. Trimming stripped 5 bases from V and 6 bases from J, with 12 bases between. Looked up from germline, CDR1 is MDHEN and CDR2 is SYDVKM. CDR3 amino acids: CASSGPPTDTQYF. In DNA form, the CDR3 reads TGTGCCAGCAGTGGCCCCCCTACGGATACGCAGTATTTT. Based on the CDR3 plus reference TRBV28 and TRBJ2-3, the full variable domain is DVKVTQSSRYLVKRTGEKVFLECVQDMDHENMFWYRQDPGLGLRLIYFSYDVKMKEKGDIPEGYSVSREKKERFSLILESASTNQTSMYLCASSGPPTDTQYFGPGTRLTVL.

V gene TRBV10-3 combines with J gene TRBJ2-1; TRBD2 matches 12 bases. CDR3 length: 16 residues. The ends lost 6 bases at V and 4 bases at J; junction bases unmatched: 7. Germline V lookup: CDR1 ENHRY, CDR2 SYGVKD. Here the CDR3 DNA reads TGTGCCATCAGCCGACTAGCGGGGGACCCATACAATGAGCAGTTCTTC. Encoded protein: CAISRLAGDPYNEQFF.

This chain uses TRBV19 with TRBJ1-2; no reliable D call. Germline assignment: CDR1 LNHDA and CDR2 SQIVND (reference sequence). This CDR3 spans 13 amino acids. Deletions cut 3 bases from V and 2 bases from J, with 7 bases between. The CDR3 DNA sequence: TGTGCCAGTAGTATTTCCAGAAACTATGGCTACACCTTC. This sequence encodes CASSISRNYGYTF.

The rearrangement links TRBV7-3 to TRBJ1-1, with TRBD1 as a possible D gene (6 bases). The CDR3 sequence is 15 residues long. The V gene lost 0 bases and the J gene lost 4 bases, with 12 bases spanning the gap. CDR1 is SGHTA, CDR2 FQGTGA, per germline. The CDR3 loop is CASSLTKGGPTEAFF. The CDR3 coding sequence is TGTGCCAGCAGCTTAACGAAGGGGGGCCCCACTGAAGCTTTCTTT. The full variable domain, rest sourced from reference TRBV7-3 and TRBJ1-1, is GAGVSQTPSNKVTEKGKYVELRCDPISGHTALYWYRQSLGQGPEFLIYFQGTGAADDSGLPNDRFFAVRPEGSVSTLKIQRTERGDSAVYLCASSLTKGGPTEAFFGQGTRLTVV.

The chain is built from TRBV5-1 and TRBJ1-3; TRBD1 matches 8 bases. This CDR3 is 17 amino acids long. V was pared by 4 bases and J by 0 bases, with 9 bases of the junction left unmatched. Germline V gives CDR1 SGHRS, CDR2 YFSETQ. The CDR3 coding sequence is TGCGCCAGCAGCGCCGGGTGGACAGGGAACTCTGGAAACACCATATATTTT. Protein: CASSAGWTGNSGNTIYF.

The chain links TRBV28 to TRBJ1-2, with 8 bases lining up with TRBD1. Germline-derived CDR1 and CDR2 are MDHEN and SYDVKM. After removal of 6 bases from V and 8 bases from J, the junction contained 14 bases not matched to a gene. CDR3 length: 15 amino acids. CDR3: CASSKSGTGLRGYTF. The CDR3 DNA reads as TGTGCCAGCAGCAAAAGCGGGACAGGTTTACGGGGCTACACCTTC.

The chain's CDR3 is CASSVGLGSTDTQYF. CDR3 nucleotide sequence: TGTGCCAGCAGCGTGGGACTAGGGAGCACAGATACGCAGTATTTT. J is TRBJ2-3 and V is TRBV9; TRBD2 matches 8 bases. Germline CDR1 reads SGDLS; CDR2 reads YYNGEE. The junction had 2 bases not matched to a gene; V was cut back by 2 bases and J by 0 bases. CDR3 size: 15 residues.

The chain joins TRBV4-2 to TRBJ2-6; D is uncertain. Per the germline V gene, CDR1 is LGHNA and CDR2 is YNFKEQ. This CDR3 has 15 residues. Deletions cut 3 bases from V and 0 bases from J, with 6 bases between. The CDR3 bases are TGTGCCAGCAGCCAGCATTCCTCTGGGGCCAACGTCCTGACTTTC. It encodes CASSQHSSGANVLTF.

This clone was seen a single time. J is TRBJ2-3 and V is TRBV6-4; unclear D gene. CDR1 MRHNA and CDR2 SNTAGT come from the germline V gene. V dropped 0 bases and J dropped 1 base, with 8 bases sitting between them. CDR3 size: 15 residues. The CDR3 reads CASSDSETGTDTQYF. As DNA, the CDR3 is TGTGCCAGCAGTGACTCAGAGACTGGCACAGATACGCAGTATTTT.

The gene calls are TRBV19 and TRBJ2-1, with D uncertain. This CDR3 has 10 amino acids. CDR1 LNHDA and CDR2 SQIVND come from the germline V gene (reference sequence). V was clipped by 10 bases and J by 8 bases, with 9 bases between them. The CDR3 spells CATRLDEQFF. CDR3 coding DNA: TGTGCCACAAGGCTCGATGAGCAGTTCTTC. Full variable domain (rest looked up from reference TRBV19 and TRBJ2-1): DGGITQSPKYLFRKEGQNVTLSCEQNLNHDAMYWYRQDPGQGLRLIYYSQIVNDFQKGDIAEGYSVSREKKESFPLTVTSAQKNPTAFYLCATRLDEQFFGPGTRLTVL.

The chain joins TRBV19 to TRBJ1-4; D is ambiguous. The V end lost 6 bases, the J end lost 10 bases, and 15 bases lay between the germline ends. The CDR3 consists of 13 residues. Germline CDR1 and CDR2: LNHDA and SQIVND (reference sequence). The CDR3 here is CASRPESPGKLFF. Written as DNA, the CDR3 is TGTGCCAGTAGACCCGAGAGCCCGGGAAAACTGTTTTTT. Drawing the rest from reference TRBV19 and TRBJ1-4, the complete variable domain is DGGITQSPKYLFRKEGQNVTLSCEQNLNHDAMYWYRQDPGQGLRLIYYSQIVNDFQKGDIAEGYSVSREKKESFPLTVTSAQKNPTAFYLCASRPESPGKLFFGSGTQLSVL.